These T cell receptor beta chains were read from a single sample in a study of cytomegalovirus exposure and HLA in healthy donors. Using immunoSEQ multiplex PCR, the repertoire was profiled, and TCRdb retains in-frame clones only, with some absent. The sample carries 85,000 to 100,000 clones, roughly 78% recorded once. The sample taken for sequencing was PBMCs. The receptor source for this set is a man aged 25-45 years in good health and CMV-seronegative. Each CDR3 is given with its conserved first and last residue. D genes are given only for firm matches.

J | D | V | DNA | CDR3
TRBJ1-6 | NA | TRBV9 | TGTGCCAGCAGCGTAGATTCCGGGACCTATAATTCACCCCTCCACTTT | CASSVDSGTYNSPLHF
TRBJ2-5 | TRBD1 | TRBV18 | TGTGCCAGCTCACCTTACAGGGGTCCCCAAGAGACCCAGTACTTC | CASSPYRGPQETQYF
TRBJ1-4 | TRBD1 | TRBV5-1 | TGCGCCAGCAGTCGGGGGACAGGGGGCTACGGTGAAAAACTGTTTTTT | CASSRGTGGYGEKLFF
TRBJ2-5 | TRBD1 | TRBV7-2 | TGTGCCAGCAGCTCGGACAGGGGATTGGAGACCCAGTACTTC | CASSSDRGLETQYF
TRBJ2-1 | TRBD2 | TRBV5-6 | TGTGCCAGCAGCTCTGAAGCGGGAGGTTTTAATGAGCAGTTCTTC | CASSSEAGGFNEQFF
TRBJ2-7 | TRBD2 | TRBV5-1 | TGCGCCAGCAGCTTGGTGTCTAGCGGGGGCGAGCAGTACTTC | CASSLVSSGGEQYF
TRBJ2-1 | TRBD2 | TRBV5-4 | TGTGCCAGCAGCCACATATTTGAGCGGGGGGAGCCGTTCTTC | CASSHIFERGEPFF
TRBJ2-7 | TRBD1 | TRBV6-6 | TGTGCCAGCACTGGACAGGGGAGGAACGAGCAGTACTTC | CASTGQGRNEQYF
TRBJ2-7 | TRBD1 | TRBV6-1 | TGTGCCAGCAGTGAAAAGTTTTCGGGGGGGACAGGGGGAGTCGAGCAGTACTTC | CASSEKFSGGTGGVEQYF
TRBJ2-1 | TRBD2 | TRBV27 | TGTGCCAGCAGGCCCCTCGGGCTAGCGGGGGTCTCCTCCTACAATGAGCAGTTCTTC | CASRPLGLAGVSSYNEQFF